These T cell receptor beta chains were read from a single sample in a study of T cells after yellow fever vaccination. TCRdb analysed the 5' RACE reads with MiXCR anew, one entry per CDR3 protein. Seen here are 300,000 to 400,000 distinct CDR3 sequences, about 12% observed once, and the top ten hold 3% to 4%. Sequencing was performed on CD4+ T cells sorted from PBMCs, taken 15 days after the yellow fever booster vaccination. The receptors shown here come from a man in his late teens or twenties who received the YFV17D yellow fever vaccine. Both conserved end residues are part of each CDR3. A D gene is named only where the DNA matches it firmly. Clone sizes are given selectively: once, few, many, or a class where the clone is expanded.

d_call clone_size j_call v_call cdr3_aa cdr3_nt
. few TRBJ2-1 TRBV18 CASSLRSDNEQFF TGTGCCAGCTCACTGAGGAGCGACAATGAGCAGTTCTTC
TRBD1 few TRBJ2-1 TRBV29-1 CSARQGVTDEQFF TGCAGCGCCCGACAGGGGGTGACCGATGAGCAGTTCTTC
. . TRBJ2-3 TRBV29-1 CSVDRGEVTQYF TGCAGCGTTGATAGGGGGGAGGTGACGCAGTATTTT
. . TRBJ1-6 TRBV18 CASSWEVAYNSPLHF TGTGCCAGCTCATGGGAGGTCGCCTATAATTCACCCCTCCACTTT
TRBD2 many TRBJ2-3 TRBV4-3 CASSQLLAGADTQYF TGCGCCAGCAGCCAACTACTAGCGGGGGCAGATACGCAGTATTTT
TRBD2 few TRBJ2-1 TRBV5-4 CASSLSGVGWYNEQFF TGTGCCAGCAGCTTAAGCGGGGTCGGATGGTACAATGAGCAGTTCTTC
. . TRBJ2-7 TRBV9 CASTPRSSFIYF TGTGCCAGCACGCCCCGTTCAAGCTTCATATACTTC
. . TRBJ2-2 TRBV5-4 CASSSDPTRIGELFF TGTGCCAGCAGCTCGGACCCTACACGTATCGGGGAGCTGTTTTTT
. few TRBJ1-4 TRBV5-1 CASSLAGTAATNEKLFF TGCGCCAGCAGCCTGGCCGGGACGGCTGCAACTAATGAAAAACTGTTTTTT
TRBD1 many TRBJ2-2 TRBV2 CASSVGQDFTGELFF TGTGCCAGCAGTGTGGGACAGGATTTCACCGGGGAGCTGTTTTTT
. . TRBJ2-1 TRBV5-1 CASGGASSYNEQFF TGCGCCAGCGGGGGGGCCTCTAGCTACAATGAGCAGTTCTTC
TRBD2 . TRBJ2-1 TRBV6-2/TRBV6-3 CASSTSGGSHEQFF TGTGCCAGCAGCACTAGCGGGGGGAGCCATGAGCAGTTCTTC
. many TRBJ1-4 TRBV5-1 CASSLVVRGGPNEKLFF TGCGCCAGCAGCTTGGTAGTCCGTGGAGGGCCTAATGAAAAACTGTTTTTT
. few TRBJ1-1 TRBV6-2/TRBV6-3 CASFNLFGNTEAFF TGTGCCAGCTTCAACCTATTTGGGAACACTGAAGCTTTCTTT
. . TRBJ1-5 TRBV19 CASSYSGSNQPQHF TGTGCCAGTAGTTATTCGGGAAGCAATCAGCCCCAGCATTTT
TRBD1 once TRBJ1-4 TRBV6-5 CASRSTGGYEKLFF TGTGCCAGCAGATCTACAGGGGGCTATGAAAAACTGTTTTTT
. many TRBJ2-1 TRBV24-1 CATSTGTNSREQFF TGTGCCACCAGTACCGGGACCAACTCGCGGGAGCAGTTCTTC
. many TRBJ2-3 TRBV7-8 CASQRRLTDTQYF TGTGCCAGCCAGCGGCGACTCACAGATACGCAGTATTTT
. few TRBJ1-4 TRBV5-1 CASSLAPEGEKLFF TGCGCCAGCAGCTTGGCCCCGGAGGGTGAAAAACTGTTTTTT
TRBD2 . TRBJ2-3 TRBV9 CASSVVGRGGSDTQYF TGTGCCAGCAGCGTAGTTGGGCGGGGGGGCTCAGATACGCAGTATTTT
TRBD1 many TRBJ1-6 TRBV20-1 CSAKPPGQPISSPLHF TGCAGTGCCAAACCTCCGGGACAGCCTATAAGTTCACCCCTCCACTTT
. few TRBJ1-1 TRBV2 CASLDSNTEAFF TGTGCCAGCCTAGATTCGAACACTGAAGCTTTCTTT
. . TRBJ2-2 TRBV12-3/TRBV12-4 CASSMDPGELFF TGTGCCAGCAGCATGGATCCCGGGGAGCTGTTTTTT
TRBD2 few TRBJ2-1 TRBV4-1 CASSPHPIAGGDNEQFF TGCGCCAGCAGCCCGCACCCGATAGCGGGGGGGGACAATGAGCAGTTCTTC
TRBD1 . TRBJ1-6 TRBV20-1 CSARPIGAGGSSYNSPLHF TGCAGTGCTAGGCCAATCGGGGCAGGGGGTAGCTCCTATAATTCACCCCTCCACTTT
. once TRBJ1-6 TRBV7-2 CASSPRLGRNSPLHF TGTGCCAGCAGCCCCCGCCTGGGACGTAATTCACCCCTCCACTTT
. few TRBJ1-1 TRBV7-8 CASSLGLDFAFF TGTGCCAGCAGCTTAGGACTGGACTTCGCTTTCTTT
. many TRBJ1-1 TRBV6-1 CASSGGGTEAFF TGTGCCAGCAGTGGGGGGGGCACTGAAGCTTTCTTT